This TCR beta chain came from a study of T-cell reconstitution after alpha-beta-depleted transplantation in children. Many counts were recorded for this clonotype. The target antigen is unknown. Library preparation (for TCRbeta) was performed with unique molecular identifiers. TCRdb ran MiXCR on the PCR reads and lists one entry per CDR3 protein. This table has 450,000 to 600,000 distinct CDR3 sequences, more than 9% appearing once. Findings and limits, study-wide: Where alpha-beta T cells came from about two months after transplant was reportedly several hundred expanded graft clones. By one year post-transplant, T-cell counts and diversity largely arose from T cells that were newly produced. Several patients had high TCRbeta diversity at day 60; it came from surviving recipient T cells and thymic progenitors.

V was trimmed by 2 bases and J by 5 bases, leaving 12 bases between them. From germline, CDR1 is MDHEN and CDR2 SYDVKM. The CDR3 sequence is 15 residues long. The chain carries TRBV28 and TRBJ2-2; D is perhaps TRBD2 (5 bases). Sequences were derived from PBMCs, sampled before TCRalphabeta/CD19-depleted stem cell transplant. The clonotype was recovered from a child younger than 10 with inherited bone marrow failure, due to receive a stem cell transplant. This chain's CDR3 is CASSLGGGRTGELFF. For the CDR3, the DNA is TGTGCCAGCAGTTTAGGAGGAGGACGGACCGGGGAGCTGTTTTTT.